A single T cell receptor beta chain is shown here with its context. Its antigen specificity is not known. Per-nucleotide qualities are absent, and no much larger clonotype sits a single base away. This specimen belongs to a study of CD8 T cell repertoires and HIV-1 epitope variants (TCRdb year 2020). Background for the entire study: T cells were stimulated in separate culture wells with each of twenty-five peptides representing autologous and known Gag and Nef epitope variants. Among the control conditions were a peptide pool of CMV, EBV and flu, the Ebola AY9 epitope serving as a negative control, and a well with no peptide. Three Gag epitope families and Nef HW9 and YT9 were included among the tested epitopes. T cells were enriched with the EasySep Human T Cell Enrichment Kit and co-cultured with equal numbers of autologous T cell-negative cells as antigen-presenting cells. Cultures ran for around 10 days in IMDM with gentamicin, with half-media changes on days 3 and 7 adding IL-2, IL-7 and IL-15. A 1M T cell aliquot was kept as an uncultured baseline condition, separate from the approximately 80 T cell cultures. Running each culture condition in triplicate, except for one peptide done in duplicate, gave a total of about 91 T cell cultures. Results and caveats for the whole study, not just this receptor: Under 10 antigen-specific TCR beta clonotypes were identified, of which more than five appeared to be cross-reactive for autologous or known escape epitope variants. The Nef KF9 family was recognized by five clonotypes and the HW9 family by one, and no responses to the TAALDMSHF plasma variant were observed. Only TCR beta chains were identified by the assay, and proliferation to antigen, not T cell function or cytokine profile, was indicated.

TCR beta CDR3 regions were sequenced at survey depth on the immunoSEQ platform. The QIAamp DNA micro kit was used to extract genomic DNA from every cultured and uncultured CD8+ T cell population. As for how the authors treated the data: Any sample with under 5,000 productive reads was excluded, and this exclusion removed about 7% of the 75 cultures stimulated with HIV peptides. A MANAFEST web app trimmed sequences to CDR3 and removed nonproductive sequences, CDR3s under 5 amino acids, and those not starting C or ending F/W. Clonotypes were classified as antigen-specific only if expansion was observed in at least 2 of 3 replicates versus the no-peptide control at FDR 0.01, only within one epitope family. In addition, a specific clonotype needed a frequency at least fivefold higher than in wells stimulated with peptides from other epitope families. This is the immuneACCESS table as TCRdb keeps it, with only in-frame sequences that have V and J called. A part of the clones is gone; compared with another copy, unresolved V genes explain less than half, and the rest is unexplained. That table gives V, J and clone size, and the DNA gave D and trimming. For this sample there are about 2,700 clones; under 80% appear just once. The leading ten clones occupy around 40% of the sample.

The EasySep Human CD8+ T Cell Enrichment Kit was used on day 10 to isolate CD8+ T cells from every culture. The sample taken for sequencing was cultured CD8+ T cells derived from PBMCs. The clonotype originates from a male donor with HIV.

The CDR3 region: CASSLGLASYNEQFF. The DNA is as follows: TGTGCCAGCAGCTTGGGACTGGCCTCCTACAATGAGCAGTTCTTC. This receptor chain uses TRBV5-5 and TRBJ2-1, with the D gene not confidently named. The CDR3 holds 15 amino acids from the cysteine to the phenylalanine. Only the CDR3 part of the read is kept: 45 bases, read in frame from the first base. V loses 0 bases, J loses 0 bases, and the germline ends lie 7 bases apart. CDR1 and CDR2 (SGHKS, YYEKEE) derive from the germline V gene (reference sequence).